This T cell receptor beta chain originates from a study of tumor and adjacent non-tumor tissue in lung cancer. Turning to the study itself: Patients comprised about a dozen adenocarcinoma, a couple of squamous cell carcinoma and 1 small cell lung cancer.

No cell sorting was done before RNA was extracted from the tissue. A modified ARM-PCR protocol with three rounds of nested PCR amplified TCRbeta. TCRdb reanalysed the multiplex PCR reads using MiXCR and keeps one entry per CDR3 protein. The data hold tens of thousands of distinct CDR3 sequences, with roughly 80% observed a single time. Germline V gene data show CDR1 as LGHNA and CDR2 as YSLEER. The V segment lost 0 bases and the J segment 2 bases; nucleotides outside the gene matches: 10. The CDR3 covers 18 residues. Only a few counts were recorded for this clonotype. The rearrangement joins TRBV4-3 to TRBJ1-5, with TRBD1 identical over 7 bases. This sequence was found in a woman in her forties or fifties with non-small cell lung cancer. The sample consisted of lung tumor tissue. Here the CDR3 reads CASSQEIGAGGRNQPQHF. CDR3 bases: TGCGCCAGCAGCCAAGAGATAGGCGCAGGGGGGCGCAATCAGCCCCAGCATTTT.